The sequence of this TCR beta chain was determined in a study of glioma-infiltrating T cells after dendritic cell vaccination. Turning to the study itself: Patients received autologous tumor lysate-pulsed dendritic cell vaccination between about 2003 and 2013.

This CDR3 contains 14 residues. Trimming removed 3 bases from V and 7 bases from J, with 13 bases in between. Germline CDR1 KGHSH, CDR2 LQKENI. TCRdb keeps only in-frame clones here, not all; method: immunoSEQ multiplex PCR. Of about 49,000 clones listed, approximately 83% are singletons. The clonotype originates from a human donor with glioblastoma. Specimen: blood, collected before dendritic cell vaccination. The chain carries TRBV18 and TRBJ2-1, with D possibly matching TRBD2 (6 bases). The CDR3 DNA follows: TGTGCCAGCTCACCTCTCCTAGCGATGAATGAGCAGTTCTTC. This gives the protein CASSPLLAMNEQFF.